A single sample is the source of the 31 T cell receptor beta chains below, sequenced in a study of response to subunit inactivated influenza vaccine. TCRdb used MiXCR to reprocess the RT-PCR reads, holding one entry per CDR3 protein. Of more than 450,000 distinct CDR3 sequences listed, 11% are singletons. These data also formed part of another study, on T cells expressing NK-cell markers. That study reports: It was by 5'RACE template switching with UMIs that TCR beta cDNA was made.

Sample: PBMCs from blood, taken on the day of vaccination. The receptors derive from a man in his fifties or sixties who received an inactivated influenza vaccine.

There are a few counts of this clonotype. For the CDR3, the DNA is TGTGCCAGCAGCTACCCGGGGGACAGACCCTACGAGCAGTACTTC. Translation: CASSYPGDRPYEQYF. The V gene is TRBV7-4, the J gene TRBJ2-7; a possible D gene is TRBD1 (7 bases). Germline loops: CDR1 SGHVT, CDR2 SQSDAQ. The V end lost 4 bases, the J end lost 2 bases, and 15 bases lay between the germline ends. The CDR3 length is 15 residues.

This clonotype was detected a few times. The CDR3 here is CASSLFAGGSYNEQFF. Written as DNA, the CDR3 is TGTGCCAGCAGCTTATTCGCGGGAGGGTCCTACAATGAGCAGTTCTTC. The J gene is TRBJ2-1, the V gene TRBV7-2, with 9 bases fitting TRBD2. With 2 bases clipped from V and 1 base from J, the junction kept 3 bases outside the gene matches. Germline V gene data show CDR1 as SGHTA and CDR2 as FQGNSA. CDR3 length equals 16 residues.

The rearrangement uses TRBV5-1 and TRBJ1-1; D gene unclear. The CDR3 runs to 14 residues. Trimming removed 4 bases from V and 0 bases from J, with 10 bases in between. Germline CDR1 and CDR2: SGHRS and YFSETQ. The CDR3 nucleotides read TGCGCCAGCAGCCAACGGACTGTGAACACTGAAGCTTTCTTT. This gives the protein CASSQRTVNTEAFF.

This clonotype occurred a few times. The chain joins TRBV18 to TRBJ1-5; no firm D call. CDR3 length: 15 residues. The V and J ends lost 8 bases and 0 bases respectively, with 14 bases between them. Germline V gives CDR1 KGHSH, CDR2 LQKENI. The CDR3 DNA is TGTGCCAGCCGATACTCGGAGGGTAGCAATCAGCCCCAGCATTTT. Protein: CASRYSEGSNQPQHF.

This clonotype has at least ten counts. The chain joins TRBV20-1 to TRBJ2-7; 8 bases map to TRBD2. CDR1 and CDR2 from the germline V gene are DFQATT and SNEGSKA (reference sequence). This CDR3 contains 14 residues. The ends lost 6 bases at V and 0 bases at J; junction bases unmatched: 7. Here the CDR3 DNA reads TGCAGTGCCGAGACTAGCGAGAGCTCCTACGAGCAGTACTTC. It encodes CSAETSESSYEQYF.

This clonotype was recorded many times. CDR3 sequence reads: CASSLETGGYNEQFF. Here the CDR3 DNA reads TGCGCCAGCAGCTTGGAGACAGGGGGTTACAATGAGCAGTTCTTC. This sequence joins TRBV5-1 and TRBJ2-1, with 9 bases aligning to TRBD1. The V and J ends lost 0 bases and 4 bases, in that order; junction bases with no gene match: 2. The CDR3 loop spans 15 amino acids. Germline V gives CDR1 SGHRS, CDR2 YFSETQ.

This clonotype was picked up a small number of times. CDR3 region: CSASTLAGGVHNEQFF. For the CDR3, the DNA is TGCAGTGCTAGTACCCTAGCGGGAGGGGTACACAATGAGCAGTTCTTC. The J gene is TRBJ2-1, the V gene TRBV20-1; TRBD2 aligns across 12 bases. Germline V lookup: CDR1 DFQATT, CDR2 SNEGSKA (reference sequence). With V trimmed by 3 bases and J by 5 bases, 8 bases remained unmatched. This CDR3 region has 16 residues.

The J gene is TRBJ2-7, the V gene TRBV18; no clear D gene. The germline V gene has CDR1 KGHSH and CDR2 LQKENI. Deletions cut 0 bases from V and 1 base from J, with 16 bases between. The CDR3 is 17 amino acids. The CDR3: CASSPPGIDHGSYEQYF. The CDR3 nucleotides are TGTGCCAGCTCACCACCTGGTATCGACCACGGATCCTACGAGCAGTACTTC.

This clonotype appeared a few times. The chain links TRBV18 to TRBJ2-3, with 12 nucleotides matching TRBD2. Germline V gene sequence: CDR1 KGHSH, CDR2 LQKENI. V gave up 2 bases and J gave up 4 bases; unmatched junction bases: 7. The CDR3 loop spans 17 amino acids. The CDR3 here is CASSPERTSGNADTQYF. The CDR3 DNA sequence: TGTGCCAGCTCACCAGAAAGGACTAGCGGGAATGCAGATACGCAGTATTTT.

The rearrangement joins TRBV12-3 or TRBV12-4 to TRBJ1-2; TRBD1 agrees at 10 bases. With V trimmed by 6 bases and J by 7 bases, 14 bases remained unmatched. This CDR3 is 16 amino acids long. CDR3 DNA sequence: TGTGCCAGCAGGCCGGGACAGGGGATAGTTTTGGGTGGCTACACCTTC. Its translation: CASRPGQGIVLGGYTF.

This clonotype was seen more than once but under ten times. The chain uses TRBV20-1 and TRBJ2-1, with TRBD1 as a possible D gene (6 bases). CDR1 DFQATT and CDR2 SNEGSKA come from the germline V gene (reference sequence). The V end lost 2 bases, the J end lost 7 bases, and 21 bases lay between the germline ends. This CDR3 spans 16 amino acids. CDR3 nucleotide sequence: TGCAGTGCTAGATCCCCCGGGCAGGGGATATGGAATGAGCAGTTCTTC. Translating gives CSARSPGQGIWNEQFF.

This rearrangement joins TRBV7-2 to TRBJ2-5, with 7 bases matching TRBD2. The length of the CDR3 is 14 residues. The V and J ends lost 5 bases and 2 bases, in that order; junction bases with no gene match: 5. In germline, CDR1 is SGHTA, CDR2 FQGNSA. DNA of the CDR3: TGTGCCAGCAGCACCGGGACTACGCAAGAGACCCAGTACTTC. Translating it yields CASSTGTTQETQYF. The full variable domain, completed using reference TRBV7-2 and TRBJ2-5, is GAGVSQSPSNKVTEKGKDVELRCDPISGHTALYWYRQSLGQGLEFLIYFQGNSAPDKSGLPSDRFSAERTGGSVSTLTIQRTQQEDSAVYLCASSTGTTQETQYFGPGTRLLVL.

This clonotype appeared a few times. The V gene is TRBV27, the J gene TRBJ2-4, with D perhaps being TRBD1 or TRBD2 (7 bases each). Looked up from germline, CDR1 is MNHEY and CDR2 is SMNVEV (reference sequence). V lost 5 bases, J lost 1 base, and 18 bases lay in between. The CDR3 runs 17 residues. The CDR3 DNA is TGTGCCAGCAGTGCGGGGGACAGACTTATTGCCAAAAACATTCAGTACTTC. Amino acid sequence: CASSAGDRLIAKNIQYF.

On this clonotype itself: The junction departs from the called germline gene at one end, perhaps through a read error. The rearrangement uses TRBV7-9 and TRBJ1-4; 7 positions match TRBD1. CDR3 size: 16 residues. Germline assignment: CDR1 SEHNR and CDR2 FQNEAQ (reference sequence). For the CDR3, the DNA is TGTGCCAGCACCTTACCGGGACAGACAACTAATGAAAAACTGTTTTTT. Its translation: CASTLPGQTTNEKLFF.

The rearrangement joins TRBV15 to TRBJ2-7, with no clear D. CDR1 and CDR2 from the germline V gene are LNHNV and YYDKDF (reference sequence). CDR3 size: 13 residues. Trimming shortened V by 6 bases and J by 5 bases, and 14 bases separated the two germline ends. CDR3 sequence: CATSRGRADEQYF. The CDR3 nucleotides are TGTGCCACCAGTCGCGGACGGGCTGACGAGCAGTACTTC. Full variable domain (rest looked up from reference TRBV15 and TRBJ2-7): DAMVIQNPRYQVTQFGKPVTLSCSQTLNHNVMYWYQQKSSQAPKLLFHYYDKDFNNEADTPDNFQSRRPNTSFCFLDIRSPGLGDTAMYLCATSRGRADEQYFGPGTRLTVT.

This clonotype was recorded at least ten times. V gene TRBV11-2 combines with J gene TRBJ1-6; D uncertain. The V gene lost 4 bases and the J gene lost 10 bases, with 11 bases spanning the gap. CDR3 length: 13 residues. Looked up from germline, CDR1 is SGHAT and CDR2 is FQNNGV. The CDR3 sequence: CASSSNPGSPLHF. CDR3 nucleotide sequence: TGTGCCAGCAGCTCTAACCCGGGGTCACCCCTCCACTTT.

This clonotype was seen more than once but under ten times. This chain joins TRBV12-3 or TRBV12-4 and TRBJ2-3, with 7 bases identical to TRBD2. This CDR3 region has 15 residues. Losses at the gene ends were 0 bases for V and 3 bases for J; bases not matched to a gene: 3. The CDR3 region has the DNA TGTGCCAGCAGTTTAGCGCGGGGGAAAACAGATACGCAGTATTTT. Its protein product is CASSLARGKTDTQYF.

The J gene is TRBJ2-7, the V gene TRBV20-1, with 9 nucleotides matching TRBD1. V was pared by 0 bases and J by 1 base, with 7 bases of the junction left unmatched. Germline CDR1 reads DFQATT; CDR2 reads SNEGSKA (reference sequence). The CDR3 length is 16 residues. The CDR3 nucleotides are TGCAGTGCTAGAGACCCCGGGACAGGGCGATCCTACGAGCAGTACTTC. It translates to CSARDPGTGRSYEQYF.

The rearrangement links TRBV12-3 or TRBV12-4 to TRBJ2-1, with no clear D. CDR3 length: 14 amino acids. Deletions cut 8 bases from V and 0 bases from J, with 11 bases between. DNA of the CDR3: TGTGCCAGCGGGCGCCTCAGCTCCTACAATGAGCAGTTCTTC. Protein product: CASGRLSSYNEQFF.

The chain links TRBV15 to TRBJ2-2; D is perhaps TRBD1 (5 bases). V shed 11 bases and J shed 0 bases, with 16 bases lying between them. CDR3 length: 15 amino acids. Germline V gives CDR1 LNHNV, CDR2 YYDKDF (reference sequence). The CDR3 sequence: CASSRQQANTGELFF. The CDR3 DNA follows: TGTGCCTCGAGCCGACAGCAAGCGAACACCGGGGAGCTGTTTTTT.

This clonotype was detected only a few times. The J gene is TRBJ2-4, the V gene TRBV6-1; D uncertain. Germline loops: CDR1 MNHNS, CDR2 SASEGT. V gave up 1 base and J gave up 0 bases, with 7 bases separating them. The CDR3 is 15 residues long. The CDR3 reads CASSEVPLAKNIQYF. CDR3 DNA: TGTGCCAGCAGTGAAGTCCCGCTAGCCAAAAACATTCAGTACTTC.

This chain joins TRBV12-3 or TRBV12-4 and TRBJ2-2, with 13 bases identical to TRBD2. The CDR3 runs 18 residues. Trimming took 5 bases from V and 2 from J; bases not matched to a gene: 8. The CDR3 spells CASSPVTSGGRNTGELFF. The CDR3 DNA reads TGTGCCAGCAGTCCCGTGACTAGCGGGGGGCGAAACACCGGGGAGCTGTTTTTT.

The V gene is TRBV6-1, the J gene TRBJ2-7, with D uncertain. V was pared by 0 bases and J by 0 bases, with 3 bases between. CDR1 is MNHNS and CDR2 is SASEGT in the germline V gene. There are 13 residues in the CDR3. The CDR3 spells CASSEASSYEQYF. The CDR3 nucleotides are TGTGCCAGCAGTGAAGCGAGCTCCTACGAGCAGTACTTC.

The genes are TRBV4-3 and TRBJ2-3; tentative D call: TRBD1 (6 bases). Trimming removed 6 bases at V and 2 bases at J, with 18 bases between. This CDR3 spans 16 amino acids. Germline assignment: CDR1 LGHNA and CDR2 YSLEER. The CDR3 DNA reads TGCGCCAGCAGTCTGCAGGGGACGCGCCCCACAGATACGCAGTATTTT. Amino acid sequence: CASSLQGTRPTDTQYF.

This clonotype was observed a handful of times. V usage is TRBV29-1 and J usage is TRBJ1-1; D gene unclear. This CDR3 region has 12 residues. The V end lost 7 bases, the J end lost 3 bases, and 12 bases lay between the germline ends. CDR1 SQVTM and CDR2 ANQGSEA come from the germline V gene. For the CDR3, the DNA is TGCAGCGCCCGGGTCGTGGACACTGAAGCTTTCTTT. Translation: CSARVVDTEAFF.

The chain recombines TRBV7-8 with TRBJ1-4; 8 bases fit TRBD1. The CDR3 has 14 residues. Trimming removed 4 bases from V and 7 bases from J; junction bases left unmatched: 5. Germline CDR1 reads SGHVS; CDR2 reads FQNEAQ. The CDR3 loop reads CASSYRTGSEKLFF. The DNA for the CDR3 is TGTGCCAGCAGCTATCGGACAGGGAGTGAAAAACTGTTTTTT.

The V call is TRBV7-8, the J call TRBJ2-2; no clear D gene. This CDR3 comprises 16 residues. The germline CDR1 and CDR2 sequences are SGHVS and FQNEAQ. The V end lost 2 bases, the J end lost 0 bases, and 10 bases lay between the germline ends. For the CDR3, the DNA is TGTGCCAGCAGCTTAACGGTCTACGCGAACACCGGGGAGCTGTTTTTT. It encodes CASSLTVYANTGELFF.

This clonotype showed up just a few times. The chain has TRBV14 and TRBJ2-2; 8 positions match TRBD1. Trimming cost V 3 bases and J 3 bases; bases outside gene matches: 6. The CDR3 contains 16 residues. The germline CDR1 and CDR2 sequences are SGHDN and FVKESK. The CDR3 sequence is CASSHWGQEYTGELFF. CDR3 DNA sequence: TGTGCCAGCAGCCATTGGGGACAGGAATACACCGGGGAGCTGTTTTTT.

This clonotype was seen at least ten times. The CDR3 here is CASSRRGQGVQYF. The DNA of the CDR3 is TGTGCCAGCAGTCGTAGAGGACAGGGGGTACAATACTTC. The genes are TRBV6-2 or TRBV6-3 and TRBJ2-7, with 10 bases identical to TRBD1. The J segment lost 13 bases and the V segment lost 5 bases, leaving 11 bases of the junction unmatched. The CDR3 is made up of 13 amino acids. Germline values: CDR1 MNHEY, CDR2 SVGEGT.

The chain recombines TRBV28 with TRBJ1-4; weak D call: TRBD1 (5 bases). Germline CDR1 and CDR2: MDHEN and SYDVKM. Trimming stripped 7 bases from V and 0 bases from J, with 21 bases between. The CDR3 sequence is 18 residues long. As DNA, the CDR3 is TGTGCCAGCACCCGTGGTAGGGGCCCCGCTGCAACTAATGAAAAACTGTTTTTT. The encoded protein is CASTRGRGPAATNEKLFF. The whole variable domain, filled in from reference TRBV28 and TRBJ1-4, reads DVKVTQSSRYLVKRTGEKVFLECVQDMDHENMFWYRQDPGLGLRLIYFSYDVKMKEKGDIPEGYSVSREKKERFSLILESASTNQTSMYLCASTRGRGPAATNEKLFFGSGTQLSVL.

This clonotype was found a few times. V gene TRBV10-3 combines with J gene TRBJ1-2; D not resolved. Trimming pared 9 bases from V and 5 bases from J, leaving 13 bases between. Germline V gives CDR1 ENHRY, CDR2 SYGVKD. The CDR3 is made up of 12 amino acids. CDR3 sequence: CAIRTLGYGYTF. In DNA form, the CDR3 reads TGTGCCATACGGACCCTGGGGTATGGCTACACCTTC.